This is a list of T cell receptor beta chains from one sample in a study of blood T cell repertoires in COVID-19. The data were produced by immunoSEQ multiplex PCR, yet TCRdb's version contains in-frame clones alone and is incomplete. This table holds 380,000 or so clones, roughly 77% found once. The sample was peripheral blood. These receptors all come from a human donor with acute or convalescent COVID-19. The donor label of this sample is uncertain. CDR3s include the opening cysteine and the closing phenylalanine or tryptophan. A D gene is named only where the DNA matches it firmly. A row's size may be missing; if present it is once, few, many or a size class.

V: TRBV7-2
size: few
J: TRBJ1-1
D: .
DNA: TGTGCCAGCAGCCCTAGACAGATGCTTAACACTGAAGCTTTCTTT
CDR3: CASSPRQMLNTEAFF

V: TRBV6-1
size: .
J: TRBJ2-3
D: .
DNA: TGTGCCAGCAGTGGACCTGGGGGGCGGGAGTACAGCACAGATACGCAGTATTTT
CDR3: CASSGPGGREYSTDTQYF

V: TRBV5-1
size: .
J: TRBJ1-5
D: .
DNA: TGCGCCAGCAGCTTGGCGGCAGGGAACAATCAGCCCCAGCATTTT
CDR3: CASSLAAGNNQPQHF

V: TRBV27
size: .
J: TRBJ2-5
D: .
DNA: TGTGCCAGCAGCCAGAATTGGGAGACCCAGTACTTC
CDR3: CASSQNWETQYF

V: TRBV30
size: .
J: TRBJ1-5
D: .
DNA: TGTGCCTGGAGCTCTGGGGGCGCCCAGCCCCAGCATTTT
CDR3: CAWSSGGAQPQHF

V: TRBV6-1
size: .
J: TRBJ1-6
D: TRBD1
DNA: TGTGCCAGCAGTCAAGCGATCCGGGACAGGCGCTCACCCCTCCACTTT
CDR3: CASSQAIRDRRSPLHF

V: TRBV2
size: .
J: TRBJ1-1
D: .
DNA: TGTGCCAGCAATCCACAGGGTCTCGGGACTGAAGCTTTCTTT
CDR3: CASNPQGLGTEAFF

V: TRBV18
size: .
J: TRBJ2-7
D: TRBD2
DNA: TGTGCCAGCTCGAAAATGACTAGCGGGAGTTACGAGCAGTACTTC
CDR3: CASSKMTSGSYEQYF

V: TRBV6-1
size: .
J: TRBJ1-5
D: TRBD1
DNA: TGTGCCAGCAGTGCCTCTACCGGACAGGGCAATCAGCCCCAGCATTTT
CDR3: CASSASTGQGNQPQHF

V: TRBV18
size: .
J: TRBJ2-1
D: .
DNA: TGTGCCAGCTCACCCCAGGGGATTATCGGCAATGAGCAGTTCTTC
CDR3: CASSPQGIIGNEQFF

V: TRBV30
size: .
J: TRBJ1-6
D: .
DNA: TGTGCCTGGAATCACGGGGTGAGAAATTCACCCCTCCACTTT
CDR3: CAWNHGVRNSPLHF

V: TRBV5-5
size: .
J: TRBJ1-1
D: .
DNA: TGTGCCAGCAGCCTTGACAGAGCCCGGATCCTGAACACTGAAGCTTTCTTT
CDR3: CASSLDRARILNTEAFF

V: TRBV5-8
size: .
J: TRBJ1-1
D: .
DNA: TGTGCCAGCAGCTCAACAGGAAACACTGAAGCTTTCTTT
CDR3: CASSSTGNTEAFF

V: TRBV13
size: .
J: TRBJ2-5
D: TRBD1
DNA: TGTGCCAGCAGCCGCAGGGGGCTAGGAGAGACCCAGTACTTC
CDR3: CASSRRGLGETQYF

V: TRBV15
size: .
J: TRBJ2-3
D: TRBD2
DNA: TGTGCCACCAGCAGAGATCGGGCGGGAGATCGCACAGATACGCAGTATTTT
CDR3: CATSRDRAGDRTDTQYF

V: TRBV2
size: .
J: TRBJ2-3
D: TRBD1
DNA: TGTGCCAGCAGGCCGGGACAGCGTCCTGTGGATACGCAGTATTTT
CDR3: CASRPGQRPVDTQYF

V: TRBV5-6
size: .
J: TRBJ2-1
D: .
DNA: TGTGCCAGCAGCTTGAGTTGGGGCCCCTACAATGAGCAGTTCTTC
CDR3: CASSLSWGPYNEQFF

V: TRBV7-9
size: many
J: TRBJ2-7
D: TRBD1
DNA: TGTGCCAGCACAACAGGGGTCCACGAGCAGTACTTC
CDR3: CASTTGVHEQYF

V: TRBV6-5
size: .
J: TRBJ1-1
D: .
DNA: TGTGCCAGCAGAAGGGCAGCGGAGGAAGCTTTCTTT
CDR3: CASRRAAEEAFF

V: TRBV9
size: .
J: TRBJ1-3
D: .
DNA: TGTGCCAGCAGCGTAGCGGGGGGCCGAGCTGGAAACACCATATATTTT
CDR3: CASSVAGGRAGNTIYF

V: TRBV28
size: .
J: TRBJ1-2
D: .
DNA: TGTGCCAGCAGCTTGGACACCTATACCTATGGCTACACCTTC
CDR3: CASSLDTYTYGYTF

V: TRBV15
size: .
J: TRBJ1-1
D: .
DNA: TGTGCCACCAGCAGGAGGGACAAAGTGTCTGAAGCTTTCTTT
CDR3: CATSRRDKVSEAFF

V: TRBV11-2
size: few
J: TRBJ1-6
D: TRBD1
DNA: TGTGCCAGCAGCTTAGATCAAGGGGGCAAGCGTTCACCCCTCCACTTT
CDR3: CASSLDQGGKRSPLHF

V: TRBV29-1
size: .
J: TRBJ1-5
D: .
DNA: TGCAGCGTCGGCCGGACAGTCGATGGGCCCCAGCATTTT
CDR3: CSVGRTVDGPQHF

V: TRBV28
size: few
J: TRBJ2-3
D: .
DNA: TGTGCCAGCTGTACCGGGGGAGATACGCAGTATTTT
CDR3: CASCTGGDTQYF

V: TRBV6-5
size: .
J: TRBJ2-7
D: .
DNA: TGTGCCACGTCCGCTGCGGGTAGGGGGACCTACGAGCAGTACTTC
CDR3: CATSAAGRGTYEQYF

V: TRBV6-1
size: .
J: TRBJ2-7
D: TRBD1
DNA: TGTGCCAGCAGTGTAGGGACAGGGACTCCTGCCTACGAGCAGTACTTC
CDR3: CASSVGTGTPAYEQYF

V: TRBV18
size: .
J: TRBJ2-1
D: .
DNA: TGTGCCAGCTCACGGACTAACAATGAGCAGTTCTTC
CDR3: CASSRTNNEQFF

V: TRBV20-1
size: once
J: TRBJ1-2
D: .
DNA: TGCAGTGCTGGGGGCTGGTATGGCTACACCTTC
CDR3: CSAGGWYGYTF

V: TRBV18
size: .
J: TRBJ1-3
D: TRBD1
DNA: TGTGCCAGCGCCCACTCCGGGACAGGGCTCTCCTCTGGAAACACCATATATTTT
CDR3: CASAHSGTGLSSGNTIYF

V: TRBV5-1
size: .
J: TRBJ2-6
D: TRBD1
DNA: TGCGCCAGCAGCTTGGCGGGACAGGGCTCTGGGGCCAACGTCCTGACTTTC
CDR3: CASSLAGQGSGANVLTF

V: TRBV19
size: .
J: TRBJ1-2
D: .
DNA: TGTGCCAGTAGTATTCCAGGCTCCTACTATGGCTACACCTTC
CDR3: CASSIPGSYYGYTF

V: TRBV28
size: .
J: TRBJ2-1
D: .
DNA: TGTGCCAGCAGGCTCCGGGGCTCCTACAATGAGCAGTTCTTC
CDR3: CASRLRGSYNEQFF

V: TRBV3-1/TRBV3-2
size: .
J: TRBJ1-1
D: .
DNA: TGTGCCAGCAGCCCATGGGGAGGGGCGGGGAACACTGAAGCTTTCTTT
CDR3: CASSPWGGAGNTEAFF

V: TRBV19
size: .
J: TRBJ1-5
D: TRBD1
DNA: TGTGCCAGTAGGGCCCCGGGACAGGCGTTTCAGCCCCAGCATTTT
CDR3: CASRAPGQAFQPQHF

V: TRBV18
size: .
J: TRBJ2-6
D: .
DNA: TGTGCCAGCTCACTACAGGGAGCTGGGGCCAACGTCCTGACTTTC
CDR3: CASSLQGAGANVLTF